One and the same sample provided the 9 T cell receptor beta chains below, sequenced in a study of graft-versus-host responses after intestinal transplantation. Repertoires were generated with immunoSEQ multiplex PCR, while TCRdb's copy carries only in-frame clones and drops some. The sample has 13,000 to 15,000 clones; approximately 33% are singletons. The starting material was alloreactive CD4+ T cells from a mixed lymphocyte reaction culture, obtained before intestinal transplant. Described subset: CFSE-low proliferating T cells sorted from roughly six-day pre-transplant mixed lymphocyte reaction (GvH or HvG direction). These receptors were taken from a human patient who received an intestinal transplant.

The sample holds a few counts of this clone. The chain couples TRBV7-9 to TRBJ1-2; a possible D gene is TRBD1 (5 bases). V was shortened by 4 bases and J by 3 bases, with 27 bases between the two germline ends. This CDR3 is built from 19 residues. From germline, CDR1 is SEHNR and CDR2 FQNEAQ (reference sequence). Written as DNA, the CDR3 is TGTGCCAGCAGCTCCTCCCTAGCCGTTTACAGGTTCGAGCACTATGGCTACACCTTC. Translated: CASSSSLAVYRFEHYGYTF.

The genes are TRBV6-6 and TRBJ2-1; D call uncertain. The CDR3 loop spans 13 amino acids. Germline assignment: CDR1 MNHNY and CDR2 SVGAGI (reference sequence). Trimming took off 5 bases at V and 5 bases at J, with 10 bases between the two ends. CDR3 amino acids: CASSPIVDNEQFF. For the CDR3, the DNA is TGTGCCAGCAGTCCTATAGTTGACAATGAGCAGTTCTTC.

Here the CDR3 reads CASKTRQTTDTQYF. In DNA form, the CDR3 reads TGTGCCAGCAAGACGCGTCAAACCACCGATACGCAGTATTTT. The chain links TRBV11-2 to TRBJ2-3, with D uncertain. V was trimmed by 7 bases and J by 6 bases, leaving 17 bases between them. In germline, CDR1 is SGHAT, CDR2 FQNNGV. This CDR3 region has 14 residues.

This clone was recorded a few times. The chain employs TRBV7-3 and TRBJ1-3; 10 bases line up with TRBD1. The V segment lost 2 bases and the J segment 0 bases; nucleotides outside the gene matches: 16. CDR3 length: 21 amino acids. Germline V gene data show CDR1 as SGHTA and CDR2 as FQGTGA. The CDR3 protein is CASSLARRDRGYSISGNTIYF. The CDR3 DNA is TGTGCCAGCAGCTTAGCGAGACGGGACAGGGGATATAGTATCTCTGGAAACACCATATATTTT.

This sequence joins TRBV25-1 and TRBJ1-3; possible D gene TRBD1, 6 bases. Trimming pared 2 bases from V and 1 base from J, leaving 15 bases between. The germline CDR1 and CDR2 sequences are MGHDK and SYGVNS. The CDR3 is 17 amino acids. CDR3 in DNA: TGTGCCAGCAGTGAACTTCTGAGGGGGGAATCTGGAAACACCATATATTTT. This codes for CASSELLRGESGNTIYF.

The rearrangement joins TRBV4-2 to TRBJ1-5; no firm D call. The germline V and J ends were trimmed by 0 bases and 7 bases, with 13 bases remaining between them. Germline lookup yields CDR1 LGHNA and CDR2 YNFKEQ. The CDR3 is 15 residues long. The CDR3 spells CASSQEDVGLQPQHF. CDR3 bases: TGTGCCAGCAGCCAAGAAGACGTGGGATTACAGCCCCAGCATTTT.

The chain has TRBV6-1 and TRBJ1-1; TRBD1 might be the D (5 bases). Between the trimmed V and J ends, which lost 2 bases and 3 bases, there was a span of 10 bases. Germline-derived CDR1 and CDR2 are MNHNS and SASEGT. There are 14 residues in the CDR3. The CDR3 DNA reads as TGTGCCAGCAGTGAACAGGGATTTTACACTGAAGCTTTCTTT. Residues: CASSEQGFYTEAFF.

This clone was found a few times. A far larger clone is only one base removed, so a read error is likely. The chain employs TRBV19 and TRBJ1-1; D is possibly TRBD1 (6 bases). There are 15 residues in the CDR3. The germline V gene encodes CDR1 LNHDA and CDR2 SQIVND (reference sequence). The germline V and J ends were trimmed by 5 bases and 6 bases, with 19 bases remaining between them. The CDR3 loop is CASSLQSGVGAEAFF. The CDR3 DNA reads TGTGCCAGTAGTCTTCAATCAGGGGTTGGGGCTGAAGCTTTCTTT.

The rearrangement joins TRBV11-3 to TRBJ2-1, with 10 positions matching TRBD1. From germline, CDR1 is SGHNT and CDR2 YENEEA. The CDR3 covers 16 residues. Trimming removed 3 bases from V and 3 bases from J; junction bases left unmatched: 5. The DNA for the CDR3 is TGTGCCAGCAGCTTTGGGGACAGGGGAATCTACAATGAGCAGTTCTTC. Translation gives CASSFGDRGIYNEQFF.